The sequence of this T cell receptor beta chain was determined in a study of early T cells in non-severe SARS-CoV-2 infection. The ends were cut back, 4 bases at V and 15 bases at J, with 13 bases in the middle. Germline V gene sequence: CDR1 MDHEN, CDR2 SYDVKM. The CDR3 is made up of 12 amino acids. TCRdb fed the 5' RACE reads into MiXCR, producing one record per CDR3 protein. The sample includes some 64,000 distinct CDR3 sequences, less than 12% of them seen just once. This sample comprised whole blood, obtained at baseline. The chain recombines TRBV28 with TRBJ1-6; the D gene is possibly TRBD1 (5 bases). The sequence came from an adult who was a healthcare worker with PCR-confirmed SARS-CoV-2 infection or an uninfected control (not recorded which). As DNA, the CDR3 is TGTGCCAGCAGTTCACCGGACGGACACCTCCACTTT. Residues: CASSSPDGHLHF.